The 14 T cell receptor beta chains below all came from one sample that was sequenced in a study of shared clonotypes between healthy human individuals. TCRdb's table, derived via immunoSEQ multiplex PCR, lists solely in-frame clones and lacks some. The sample carries 950,000 to 1,100,000 clones, around 76% recorded once. The specimen was memory CD4+ T cells sorted from blood. As to subset: CD45RA-negative fraction. The receptors here all came from a man aged 18 to 29 in good health.

This clone was counted only a few times. This rearrangement joins TRBV28 to TRBJ2-4; 8 nucleotides match TRBD2. V shed 5 bases and J 0 bases; nucleotides not matched to a gene: 9. The germline CDR1 and CDR2 sequences are MDHEN and SYDVKM. The CDR3 covers 17 residues. CDR3 nucleotides: TGTGCCAGCAGTGCTACCGGGGGGGTCAGAGCCAAAAACATTCAGTACTTC. Residues: CASSATGGVRAKNIQYF.

The gene calls are TRBV2 and TRBJ2-5, with TRBD2 matching over 12 bases. CDR1 SNHLY and CDR2 FYNNEI come from the germline V gene. Unmatched junction bases numbered 3, after V lost 3 bases and J lost 1 base. The CDR3 loop spans 16 amino acids. The CDR3 loop is CASSDGLAGTQETQYF. DNA for the CDR3: TGTGCCAGCAGTGACGGACTAGCGGGGACCCAAGAGACCCAGTACTTC.

On this clone: This sample includes further DNA sequences coding for the same CDR3. The chain carries TRBV10-3 and TRBJ1-2; tentative D call: TRBD1 (5 bases). The CDR3 has 13 amino acids. V lost 4 bases and J 6 bases, leaving 12 bases between the germline ends. CDR1 is ENHRY and CDR2 is SYGVKD in the germline V gene. For the CDR3, the DNA is TGTGCCATCAGTGGGGGGAGAGAGAATGGCTACACCTTC. Protein sequence: CAISGGRENGYTF.

The rearrangement uses TRBV5-6 and TRBJ1-1, with D possibly TRBD1 on 6 matching bases. Trimming took off 3 bases at V and 6 bases at J, with 24 bases between the two ends. Germline CDR1 reads SGHDT; CDR2 reads YYEEEE. The CDR3 covers 17 residues. CDR3 bases: TGTGCCAGCAGCTCGCGGACAGAGAAGGGGTTTCTCGCTGAAGCTTTCTTT. This sequence encodes CASSSRTEKGFLAEAFF.

Remarks on this clone: A much more abundant neighbour one base away suggests this may be a read error. The chain joins TRBV11-2 to TRBJ1-1; weak D call: TRBD1 (5 bases). Per the germline V gene, CDR1 is SGHAT and CDR2 is FQNNGV. Trimming took off 4 bases at V and 1 base at J, with 7 bases between the two ends. The CDR3 spans 13 residues. The CDR3 DNA reads TGTGCCAGCAGCTATACAGGGAACACTGAAGCTTTCTTT. Protein sequence: CASSYTGNTEAFF.

CDR3 protein: CASSFISGTEYGYTF. The CDR3 DNA is TGCGCCAGCAGCTTTATCTCCGGGACGGAGTATGGCTACACCTTC. This chain uses TRBV5-1 with TRBJ1-2; possibly TRBD1 for D (5 bases). Trimming stripped 2 bases from V and 5 bases from J, with 16 bases between. Germline V lookup: CDR1 SGHRS, CDR2 YFSETQ. This CDR3 region has 15 residues.

The chain joins TRBV6-5 to TRBJ2-5; perhaps TRBD2 as D (8 bases). The CDR3 runs to 15 residues. V lost 10 bases to trimming and J lost 2 bases, with 20 bases between them. The V gene's germline CDR1 is MNHEY and CDR2 SVGAGI. The CDR3 DNA sequence: TGTGCCACCAGCAGGGGGACGGGAGGGCAAGAGACCCAGTACTTC. Encoded protein: CATSRGTGGQETQYF.

This chain uses TRBV19 with TRBJ1-1; 7 bases line up with TRBD1. V lost 10 bases and J lost 1; bases outside the gene matches: 6. The CDR3 length is 13 residues. Germline lookup yields CDR1 LNHDA and CDR2 SQIVND (reference sequence). Here the CDR3 DNA reads TGTGCCACGGGACAGCAAGAGAACACTGAAGCTTTCTTT. This gives the protein CATGQQENTEAFF.

This clone was detected a few times. The V gene is TRBV7-9, the J gene TRBJ2-3; D gene uncertain. The germline V gene encodes CDR1 SEHNR and CDR2 FQNEAQ (reference sequence). Between the trimmed V and J ends, which lost 5 bases and 3 bases, there was a span of 18 bases. This CDR3 has 16 residues. The CDR3 coding sequence is TGTGCCAGCAGCCCCGGCCGACTTTCAGAGACAGATACGCAGTATTTT. This translates into CASSPGRLSETDTQYF.

The V and J genes are TRBV19 and TRBJ2-3, with 9 bases aligning to TRBD1. V gave up 7 bases and J gave up 4 bases; unmatched junction bases: 9. CDR1 is LNHDA, CDR2 SQIVND, per germline (reference sequence). This CDR3 contains 15 residues. For the CDR3, the DNA is TGTGCCAGTATCTCCGGGACAGGGAGGCCAGATACGCAGTATTTT. Translation: CASISGTGRPDTQYF. Drawing the rest from reference TRBV19 and TRBJ2-3, the complete variable domain is DGGITQSPKYLFRKEGQNVTLSCEQNLNHDAMYWYRQDPGQGLRLIYYSQIVNDFQKGDIAEGYSVSREKKESFPLTVTSAQKNPTAFYLCASISGTGRPDTQYFGPGTRLTVL.

This sequence joins TRBV11-2 and TRBJ2-5; no definite D call. Trimming removed 0 bases from V and 5 bases from J, with 10 bases in between. This CDR3 spans 14 amino acids. Germline-derived CDR1 and CDR2 are SGHAT and FQNNGV. CDR3 protein: CASSLERVRETQYF. Here the CDR3 DNA reads TGTGCCAGCAGCTTAGAACGGGTTAGGGAGACCCAGTACTTC.

The rearrangement uses TRBV9 and TRBJ2-2; D may be TRBD1 or TRBD2 (5 bases each). The CDR3 is 16 residues long. Germline values: CDR1 SGDLS, CDR2 YYNGEE. The germline V and J ends were trimmed by 3 bases and 0 bases, with 12 bases remaining between them. CDR3 protein: CASSARDGANTGELFF. The CDR3 region has the DNA TGTGCCAGCAGCGCCAGGGACGGCGCGAACACCGGGGAGCTGTTTTTT.

The table lists this clone with a few counts. The chain has TRBV6-6 and TRBJ2-7, with D perhaps matching TRBD1 (5 bases). This CDR3 has 14 residues. V lost 6 bases and J 4 bases, leaving 16 bases between the germline ends. Germline V gene sequence: CDR1 MNHNY, CDR2 SVGAGI (reference sequence). CDR3 loop: CASRPQGMRYEQYF. The CDR3 nucleotides are TGTGCCAGCAGGCCTCAGGGTATGCGTTACGAGCAGTACTTC.

This chain joins TRBV30 and TRBJ1-2, with 9 positions matching TRBD1. Germline-derived CDR1 and CDR2 are GTSNPN and SVGIG (reference sequence). The CDR3 runs to 14 residues. The junction had 5 bases not matched to a gene; V was cut back by 3 bases and J by 3 bases. The CDR3 spells CAWSRGQGDYGYTF. The CDR3 coding sequence is TGTGCCTGGAGCCGGGGACAGGGTGACTATGGCTACACCTTC.